Sequencing of this TCR beta chain was carried out in a study of early T cells in non-severe SARS-CoV-2 infection. Study information: Alpha and beta chains were unpaired, from unsorted whole-blood bulk RNA. General study results and limits: Anti-spike CD8 specificities were favored by VDJdb matching, whose results missed private and CD4 specificities.

This clonotype was seen a single time. What it binds is not known. This CDR3 is built from 11 residues. Trimming pared 3 bases from V and 3 bases from J, leaving 2 bases between. The TCR library protocol was used to attach unique molecular identifiers. These identifiers were attached to individual cDNA molecules. TCRdb ran MiXCR on the 5' RACE reads and lists one entry per CDR3 protein. The repertoire holds tens of thousands of distinct CDR3 sequences, with roughly 13% as singletons. The clonotype comes from an adult who was a healthcare worker with PCR-confirmed SARS-CoV-2 infection or an uninfected control (not recorded which). The sample comprised whole blood. The chain employs TRBV12-3 or TRBV12-4 and TRBJ1-1, with D uncertain. CDR3 DNA sequence: TGTGCCAGCAGTTTTTACACTGAAGCTTTCTTT. This codes for CASSFYTEAFF.